The 14 T cell receptor beta chains in this list originate from one sample, sequenced in a study of CD4+ T cells in melanoma. TCRdb keeps only in-frame clones here, not all; method: immunoSEQ multiplex PCR. Of approximately 14,000 clones listed, around 70% are singletons. The material sequenced was cells from a culture (not recorded whether cultured in vitro). These receptors came from a human donor with melanoma.

V and J are TRBV19 and TRBJ1-1; D gene unclear. Germline V gene lookup returns CDR1 LNHDA and CDR2 SQIVND (reference sequence). V lost 7 bases to trimming and J lost 1 base, with 13 bases between them. The CDR3 has 14 amino acids. CDR3 DNA sequence: TGTGCCAGTAAGGAACAGCCCGCGAACACTGAAGCTTTCTTT. Amino acid sequence: CASKEQPANTEAFF.

The V gene is TRBV25-1, the J gene TRBJ1-2; D is perhaps TRBD1 (5 bases). CDR3 length equals 11 residues. CDR1 is MGHDK and CDR2 is SYGVNS in the germline V gene. Trimming cost V 7 bases and J 8 bases, with 11 bases left between them. The CDR3: CASKRAGGYTF. CDR3 DNA: TGTGCCAGCAAACGGGCAGGGGGCTACACCTTC.

The chain employs TRBV29-1 and TRBJ1-1, with 7 bases matching TRBD1. Trimming cost V 7 bases and J 1 base; bases outside gene matches: 3. CDR1 SQVTM and CDR2 ANQGSEA come from the germline V gene. The CDR3 extends over 12 amino acids. Here the CDR3 DNA reads TGCAGCGGGCGGACAGGGAACACTGAAGCTTTCTTT. Translated: CSGRTGNTEAFF.

This clone was counted a single time. The rearrangement links TRBV9 to TRBJ2-1, with a weak D call TRBD1 (6 bases). This CDR3 region has 16 residues. V lost 3 bases and J 2 bases, leaving 15 bases between the germline ends. Germline V gene lookup returns CDR1 SGDLS and CDR2 YYNGEE. The DNA for the CDR3 is TGTGCCAGCAGCGCGGACAGTTTCAGGGCCTACAATGAGCAGTTCTTC. Its protein is CASSADSFRAYNEQFF.

This chain joins TRBV5-1 and TRBJ2-2; TRBD1 matches at 8 bases. The germline V gene has CDR1 SGHRS and CDR2 YFSETQ. The CDR3 totals 15 residues. J gave up 1 base and V 3 bases, and 2 bases lay outside the gene matches. CDR3 in DNA: TGCGCCAGCAGCTGGACAGGGCTGAACACCGGGGAGCTGTTTTTT. It yields the protein CASSWTGLNTGELFF.

The chain carries TRBV5-1 and TRBJ2-1; the match to TRBD2 covers 9 bases. Germline-derived CDR1 and CDR2 are SGHRS and YFSETQ. The V segment lost 0 bases and the J segment 1 base; nucleotides outside the gene matches: 8. This CDR3 has 18 residues. The CDR3, as DNA: TGCGCCAGCAGCTTGGCCCCTAGCGGGGTAGGGTCCTACAATGAGCAGTTCTTC. This encodes CASSLAPSGVGSYNEQFF.

The sample holds a few counts of this clone. The V call is TRBV7-2, the J call TRBJ2-7; D is unresolved. Germline-derived CDR1 and CDR2 are SGHTA and FQGNSA. The CDR3 has 14 amino acids. V was clipped by 2 bases and J by 4 bases, with 12 bases between them. The CDR3 sequence: CASSLMGLGYEQYF. For the CDR3, the DNA is TGTGCCAGCAGCTTAATGGGGTTAGGGTACGAGCAGTACTTC.

The table lists this clone with a few counts. The gene calls are TRBV6-6 and TRBJ1-3, with D unclear. Germline values: CDR1 MNHNY, CDR2 SVGAGI (reference sequence). CDR3 length equals 14 residues. With 3 bases removed from V and 4 bases from J, the gap between germline ends came to 10 bases. This chain's CDR3 is CASSYEAGGNTIYF. CDR3 bases: TGTGCCAGCAGTTATGAGGCGGGAGGAAACACCATATATTTT.

The gene calls are TRBV7-8 and TRBJ1-1, with TRBD1 matching over 7 bases. Germline V lookup: CDR1 SGHVS, CDR2 FQNEAQ. The CDR3 contains 14 residues. V lost 5 bases to trimming and J lost 2 bases; unmatched junction nucleotides: 5. CDR3: CASSMTGPNTEAFF. The CDR3 DNA reads as TGTGCCAGCAGCATGACAGGGCCCAACACTGAAGCTTTCTTT. The variable domain in full, with the rest retrieved from reference TRBV7-8 and TRBJ1-1, is GAGVSQSPRYKVAKRGQDVALRCDPISGHVSLFWYQQALGQGPEFLTYFQNEAQLDKSGLPSDRFFAERPEGSVSTLKIQRTQQEDSAVYLCASSMTGPNTEAFFGQGTRLTVV.

V is TRBV6-1 and J is TRBJ2-3; the D is unclear. The V gene lost 1 base and the J gene lost 5 bases, with 7 bases spanning the gap. This CDR3 contains 13 residues. CDR1 is MNHNS, CDR2 SASEGT, per germline. For the CDR3, the DNA is TGTGCCAGCAGTGAAGGGATCGGAGATACGCAGTATTTT. It encodes CASSEGIGDTQYF.

The gene calls are TRBV19 and TRBJ1-4; TRBD1 is a possible D gene (5 bases). Trimming removed 6 bases from V and 4 bases from J, with 15 bases in between. Germline V gene sequence: CDR1 LNHDA, CDR2 SQIVND (reference sequence). The CDR3 runs 15 residues. The CDR3, as DNA: TGTGCCAGTAGCAATCCGGGACGGAGTAATGAAAAACTGTTTTTT. This translates into CASSNPGRSNEKLFF.

The rearrangement links TRBV4-1 to TRBJ1-6; no clear D gene. With 3 bases removed from V and 9 bases from J, the gap between germline ends came to 24 bases. The CDR3 is made up of 18 amino acids. Looked up from germline, CDR1 is MGHRA and CDR2 is YSYEKL. The CDR3 DNA follows: TGCGCCAGCAGCCACGCCTATAATAGCGGCGGGTCAGGTTCACCCCTCCACTTT. Its translation is CASSHAYNSGGSGSPLHF.

The chain links TRBV9 to TRBJ1-1; D remains unclear. V was shortened by 4 bases and J by 6 bases, with 16 bases between the two germline ends. The length of the CDR3 is 14 residues. Germline CDR1 and CDR2: SGDLS and YYNGEE. CDR3 in DNA: TGTGCCAGCAGCACGCGCCCCGAACGGGCTGAAGCTTTCTTT. It encodes CASSTRPERAEAFF.

The table lists this clone with a few counts. The chain joins TRBV7-3 to TRBJ2-1, with a weak D call TRBD1 (5 bases). Germline loops: CDR1 SGHTA, CDR2 FQGTGA. The CDR3 is made up of 14 amino acids. The V end was cut by 3 bases, the J end by 6 bases, with 12 bases between. The CDR3 region is CASSFTPGPNEQFF. CDR3 DNA: TGTGCCAGCAGCTTTACCCCAGGGCCCAATGAGCAGTTCTTC.